These 11 T cell receptor beta chains originate from one sample sequenced in a study of CD8 T cells in ankylosing spondylitis. These receptors' antigens are unknown. From the 5' RACE reads, TCRdb called clonotypes with MiXCR, one entry per CDR3 protein. The repertoire holds fewer than 400,000 distinct CDR3 sequences, 6.5% to 10% seen once, with roughly 15% in the top ten. Study conclusions and caveats: What seemed typical of ankylosing spondylitis blood was a TCR beta motif built from eight highly homologous variants.

The material sequenced was blood, either unsorted or a sorted T cell fraction (not recorded which). Receptors were obtained from a male donor with ankylosing spondylitis.

This clonotype occurred a few times. The rearrangement uses TRBV20-1 and TRBJ1-5, with 7 positions matching TRBD1. Germline V gene data show CDR1 as DFQATT and CDR2 as SNEGSKA (reference sequence). This CDR3 is built from 14 residues. The V and J ends lost 3 bases and 7 bases, in that order; junction bases with no gene match: 9. CDR3 in DNA: TGCAGTGCTAGCATGGACAGGTTGGAACAGCCCCAGCATTTT. Translated, it gives CSASMDRLEQPQHF.

The V gene is TRBV15, the J gene TRBJ2-7; no clear D. V dropped 3 bases and J dropped 6 bases, with 15 bases sitting between them. This CDR3 has 14 residues. CDR1 is LNHNV and CDR2 is YYDKDF in the germline V gene (reference sequence). CDR3 in DNA: TGTGCCACCAGCAGGGCTTTTATTACTTCCGAGCAGTACTTC. Protein product: CATSRAFITSEQYF. Variable domain in full (rest from reference TRBV15 and TRBJ2-7): DAMVIQNPRYQVTQFGKPVTLSCSQTLNHNVMYWYQQKSSQAPKLLFHYYDKDFNNEADTPDNFQSRRPNTSFCFLDIRSPGLGDTAMYLCATSRAFITSEQYFGPGTRLTVT.

This clonotype was detected only a few times. The gene calls are TRBV27 and TRBJ2-1; TRBD2 is a possible D gene (6 bases). V was shortened by 5 bases and J by 0 bases, with 11 bases between the two germline ends. The CDR3 is 15 residues long. The V gene's germline CDR1 is MNHEY and CDR2 SMNVEV (reference sequence). CDR3 in amino acids: CASSVRGSSYNEQFF. CDR3 bases: TGTGCCAGCAGTGTCCGGGGGTCCTCCTACAATGAGCAGTTCTTC.

This clonotype was seen only once. The chain is built from TRBV27 and TRBJ2-3; possibly TRBD1 for D (5 bases). The CDR3 consists of 12 residues. Trimming took off 8 bases at V and 6 bases at J, with 12 bases between the two ends. The germline CDR1 and CDR2 sequences are MNHEY and SMNVEV (reference sequence). The CDR3 bases are TGTGCCAGCCGCAGGGCTGGGGATACGCAGTATTTT. It is translated as CASRRAGDTQYF.

V gene TRBV6-1 combines with J gene TRBJ2-7; weak D call: TRBD2 (6 bases). Germline values: CDR1 MNHNS, CDR2 SASEGT. The CDR3 is 14 amino acids. V lost 6 bases to trimming and J lost 2 bases, with 14 bases between them. The CDR3 sequence is CASRRVEGTYEQYF. CDR3 nucleotides: TGTGCCAGCAGGCGAGTGGAGGGAACCTACGAGCAGTACTTC.

In this sample, this clonotype turned up a few times. The chain is built from TRBV5-6 and TRBJ2-4; 10 nucleotides match TRBD1. The CDR3 totals 14 residues. Germline V gives CDR1 SGHDT, CDR2 YYEEEE. Trimming at V came to 6 bases and at J to 7 bases, leaving 7 bases not matched to a gene. The CDR3, as DNA: TGTGCCAGCATGGGATGGGACAGGGGTAACATTCAGTACTTC. It encodes CASMGWDRGNIQYF. Full variable domain (remainder filled in from reference TRBV5-6 and TRBJ2-4): DAGVTQSPTHLIKTRGQQVTLRCSPKSGHDTVSWYQQALGQGPQFIFQYYEEEERQRGNFPDRFSGHQFPNYSSELNVNALLLGDSALYLCASMGWDRGNIQYFGAGTRLSVL.

CDR3 sequence (DNA): TGTGCCATCAGACGGACTAGCGGCAATGAGCAGTTCTTC. Protein sequence: CAIRRTSGNEQFF. This chain uses TRBV10-3 with TRBJ2-1, with TRBD2 matching over 10 bases. V lost 6 bases and J lost 6; bases outside the gene matches: 2. The CDR3 runs to 13 residues. CDR1 is ENHRY and CDR2 is SYGVKD in the germline V gene.

The chain employs TRBV29-1 and TRBJ2-7; D remains ambiguous. Trimming removed 7 bases at V and 0 bases at J, with 16 bases between. CDR3 length equals 14 residues. In germline, CDR1 is SQVTM, CDR2 ANQGSEA. The CDR3 coding sequence is TGCAGCGCTAAAACCCCCATAGACTCCTACGAGCAGTACTTC. It codes for CSAKTPIDSYEQYF.

V usage is TRBV20-1 and J usage is TRBJ2-3; 7 nucleotides line up with TRBD2. The germline CDR1 and CDR2 sequences are DFQATT and SNEGSKA (reference sequence). The V gene end was trimmed by 6 bases and the J gene end by 4 bases; junction bases not matched to a gene: 22. The CDR3 loop spans 18 amino acids. Here the CDR3 reads CSARGGLGRVAFSDTQYF. In DNA, the CDR3 is TGCAGTGCCCGAGGAGGACTAGGGCGGGTAGCGTTTTCAGATACGCAGTATTTT.

This clonotype showed up just a few times. The genes are TRBV7-2 and TRBJ1-2; unclear D gene. Deletions cut 1 base from V and 8 bases from J, with 8 bases between. Germline loops: CDR1 SGHTA, CDR2 FQGNSA. This CDR3 is 12 amino acids long. The DNA of the CDR3 is TGTGCCAGCAGCTTAGTTCGCGGCGGCTACACCTTC. Amino acids: CASSLVRGGYTF.

The chain links TRBV5-1 to TRBJ2-1, with a tentative D call TRBD2 (7 bases). Deletions cut 7 bases from V and 0 bases from J, with 17 bases between. The CDR3 is made up of 16 amino acids. Germline V lookup: CDR1 SGHRS, CDR2 YFSETQ. This chain's CDR3 is CASRAGADSSYNEQFF. The CDR3 DNA sequence: TGCGCCAGCCGGGCGGGGGCCGATAGCTCCTACAATGAGCAGTTCTTC.